One sample yielded the 28 T cell receptor beta chains listed below, sequenced in a study of T-cell reconstitution after alpha-beta-depleted transplantation in children. TCRbeta library preparation incorporated unique molecular identifiers. TCRdb recomputed calls from the PCR reads with MiXCR, one row per CDR3 protein. The table shows some 290,000 distinct CDR3 sequences, with 9.9% occurring only once. This specimen consisted of PBMCs from the stem cell graft donor, obtained from the stem cell graft. Source of these receptors: a human donor who donated a stem cell graft to a child with SCID.

The rearrangement joins TRBV6-1 to TRBJ1-1; 7 nucleotides align to TRBD1. CDR3 length equals 15 residues. CDR1 MNHNS and CDR2 SASEGT come from the germline V gene. V lost 7 bases, J lost 4 bases, and 12 bases stayed unmatched. The CDR3 region has the DNA TGTGCCAGCAACTCTGACAGGGTCGAGGGCACTGAAGCTTTCTTT. Amino acids: CASNSDRVEGTEAFF.

The J gene is TRBJ2-3, the V gene TRBV3-1, with 7 bases matching TRBD1. This CDR3 comprises 15 residues. The V gene end was trimmed by 8 bases and the J gene end by 3 bases; junction bases not matched to a gene: 11. Germline V CDR1 and CDR2: LGHDT, YNNKEL (reference sequence). The CDR3 DNA reads TGTGCCAGCTGCAAGGTGGTGACAGGGACAGATACGCAGTATTTT. This translates into CASCKVVTGTDTQYF.

This clonotype was seen at least ten times. The V gene is TRBV5-1, the J gene TRBJ2-1; D is possibly TRBD1 (6 bases). Per the germline V gene, CDR1 is SGHRS and CDR2 is YFSETQ. Trimming removed 1 base from V and 0 bases from J, with 8 bases in between. CDR3 length: 15 residues. The chain's CDR3 is CASSLTGNSYNEQFF. In nucleotides, the CDR3 is TGCGCCAGCAGCTTGACAGGGAACTCCTACAATGAGCAGTTCTTC.

This clonotype was seen repeatedly, ten times or more. The rearrangement joins TRBV12-3 or TRBV12-4 to TRBJ2-1; 11 bases match TRBD2. The V gene end was trimmed by 6 bases and the J gene end by 1 base; junction bases not matched to a gene: 5. The CDR3 is 16 amino acids. The CDR3 DNA follows: TGTGCCAGCAGAGAGGGACTAGCGGTATCCTACAATGAGCAGTTCTTC. As protein: CASREGLAVSYNEQFF.

This clonotype has only one observation. V and J are TRBV23-1 and TRBJ2-7, with D hard to call. TRBV23-1 belongs to the ORF category, with a function that is uncertain. V gave up 0 bases and J gave up 0 bases, with 15 bases separating them. The CDR3 length is 17 residues. In DNA form, the CDR3 reads TGCGCCAGCAGTCAATCGGGTCCCAGACAAAGCTCCTACGAGCAGTACTTC. Amino acid sequence: CASSQSGPRQSSYEQYF.

This clonotype was found many times. The chain joins TRBV19 to TRBJ2-1; D gene ambiguous. CDR3 length: 14 amino acids. V lost 4 bases, J lost 4 bases, and 11 bases lay in between. The germline CDR1 and CDR2 sequences are LNHDA and SQIVND (reference sequence). This chain's CDR3 is CASSTGRLYNEQFF. In nucleotides, the CDR3 is TGTGCCAGTAGTACCGGACGGTTATACAATGAGCAGTTCTTC.

This chain connects TRBV12-3 or TRBV12-4 to TRBJ2-5; a weak D match, TRBD1 (6 bases). The CDR3 is made up of 13 amino acids. V gave up 4 bases and J gave up 5 bases, with 11 bases separating them. The CDR3 sequence: CASSWTAGETQYF. CDR3 DNA sequence: TGTGCCAGCAGTTGGACAGCCGGGGAGACCCAGTACTTC.

The chain is built from TRBV9 and TRBJ2-3; D gene unclear. The CDR3 has 14 residues. The germline V gene has CDR1 SGDLS and CDR2 YYNGEE. V dropped 4 bases and J dropped 5 bases, with 14 bases sitting between them. In DNA, the CDR3 is TGTGCCAGCAGCCTTGAGATGGGTATAGATACGCAGTATTTT. This encodes CASSLEMGIDTQYF.

This clonotype was observed a few times. The gene calls are TRBV10-3 and TRBJ2-1; the D gene is possibly TRBD1 (6 bases). V gave up 6 bases and J gave up 7 bases, with 16 bases separating them. The germline V gene has CDR1 ENHRY and CDR2 SYGVKD. This CDR3 has 14 residues. CDR3 nucleotide sequence: TGTGCCATCAGCGGACAGCCCCTTTCGAATGAGCAGTTCTTC. It encodes CAISGQPLSNEQFF.

This clonotype turned up a few times. The V gene is TRBV14, the J gene TRBJ2-1, with D uncertain. The CDR3 consists of 13 residues. Trimming removed 4 bases from V and 2 bases from J, with 6 bases in between. The germline V gene encodes CDR1 SGHDN and CDR2 FVKESK. The CDR3 DNA reads TGTGCCAGCAGCCCCGCCCCCTACAATGAGCAGTTCTTC. Protein sequence: CASSPAPYNEQFF.

The table lists this clonotype with many counts. The chain recombines TRBV18 with TRBJ1-4; a possible D gene is TRBD1 (6 bases). With 3 bases removed from V and 2 bases from J, the gap between germline ends came to 7 bases. Germline values: CDR1 KGHSH, CDR2 LQKENI. The CDR3 loop spans 14 amino acids. CDR3 nucleotide sequence: TGTGCCAGCTCACCGGGGGCCACTAATGAAAAACTGTTTTTT. Amino acids: CASSPGATNEKLFF.

This clonotype has ten or more counts. The chain uses TRBV3-1 and TRBJ2-1; 13 nucleotides agree with TRBD2. The CDR3 extends over 14 amino acids. Germline V gives CDR1 LGHDT, CDR2 YNNKEL (reference sequence). V lost 4 bases to trimming and J lost 6 bases; unmatched junction nucleotides: 0. CDR3: CASSRLAGGNEQFF. The DNA of the CDR3 is TGTGCCAGCAGCCGACTAGCGGGGGGCAATGAGCAGTTCTTC.

The chain recombines TRBV5-6 with TRBJ2-5; 8 bases match TRBD2. Trimming removed 1 base from V and 3 bases from J; junction bases left unmatched: 8. From germline, CDR1 is SGHDT and CDR2 YYEEEE. The CDR3 runs 16 residues. Here the CDR3 reads CASSLKAGALKETQYF. The CDR3 bases are TGTGCCAGCAGCTTGAAAGCGGGGGCCCTGAAAGAGACCCAGTACTTC.

This clonotype occurred many times. The chain has TRBV5-1 and TRBJ1-3; tentatively, D is TRBD1 (6 bases). V lost 1 base, J lost 0 bases, and 14 bases lay in between. Germline V lookup: CDR1 SGHRS, CDR2 YFSETQ. This CDR3 is 17 amino acids long. In DNA, the CDR3 is TGCGCCAGCAGCTTGACAGGCCAACAGGGCTCTGGAAACACCATATATTTT. Protein: CASSLTGQQGSGNTIYF. The entire variable domain, with the rest obtained from reference TRBV5-1 and TRBJ1-3, is as follows: KAGVTQTPRYLIKTRGQQVTLSCSPISGHRSVSWYQQTPGQGLQFLFEYFSETQRNKGNFPGRFSGRQFSNSRSEMNVSTLELGDSALYLCASSLTGQQGSGNTIYFGEGSWLTVV.

The chain couples TRBV7-2 to TRBJ2-1; D is unresolved. The CDR3 totals 15 residues. Trimming took off 5 bases at V and 2 bases at J, with 13 bases between the two ends. Germline CDR1 is SGHTA and CDR2 is FQGNSA. The CDR3 sequence: CASSPPGLTYNEQFF. DNA of the CDR3: TGTGCCAGCAGCCCACCGGGCCTAACCTACAATGAGCAGTTCTTC.

This clonotype was counted between two and nine times. The genes are TRBV7-2 and TRBJ1-5; D remains unclear. CDR1 is SGHTA and CDR2 is FQGNSA in the germline V gene. The CDR3 runs 14 residues. Trimming removed 1 base from V and 3 bases from J, with 7 bases in between. The DNA for the CDR3 is TGTGCCAGCAGCTTAGAAGGGCACAATCAGCCCCAGCATTTT. The encoded protein is CASSLEGHNQPQHF.

This clonotype showed up just a few times. The chain has TRBV27 and TRBJ1-2; perhaps TRBD1 as D (5 bases). V shed 0 bases and J shed 4 bases, with 18 bases lying between them. Germline CDR1 and CDR2: MNHEY and SMNVEV (reference sequence). The CDR3 consists of 17 residues. The DNA of the CDR3 is TGTGCCAGCAGTTTATCGCCGGGACGGCAAACCCTCTATGGCTACACCTTC. This gives the protein CASSLSPGRQTLYGYTF.

Details on this clonotype: Mismatch with germline at one junction end may stem from a read error. V gene TRBV5-6 combines with J gene TRBJ2-3, with D possibly matching TRBD2 (5 bases). The CDR3 runs 14 residues. The germline CDR1 and CDR2 sequences are SGHDT and YYEEEE. CDR3 loop: CASSLASSRDTQYF. Written as DNA, the CDR3 is TGTGCCAGCAGCTTGGCGTCTAGCAGAGATACGCAGTATTTT.

V usage is TRBV7-9 and J usage is TRBJ2-7, with a possible D match to TRBD1 (5 bases). Trimming shortened V by 3 bases and J by 5 bases, and 14 bases separated the two germline ends. CDR3 size: 14 residues. Germline V gene data show CDR1 as SEHNR and CDR2 as FQNEAQ (reference sequence). Written as DNA, the CDR3 is TGTGCCAGCAGCTTGCCGACCACCAGGGACGAGCAGTACTTC. This sequence encodes CASSLPTTRDEQYF.

This clonotype was picked up a small number of times. The chain joins TRBV7-6 to TRBJ1-1; TRBD1 agrees at 7 bases. This CDR3 is 15 amino acids long. Per the germline V gene, CDR1 is SGHVS and CDR2 is FNYEAQ. V shed 5 bases and J 1 base; nucleotides not matched to a gene: 7. The CDR3 protein is CASSPQGTSNTEAFF. The DNA of the CDR3 is TGTGCCAGCAGCCCACAGGGGACTTCGAACACTGAAGCTTTCTTT.

This clonotype was seen repeatedly, ten times or more. This chain uses TRBV9 with TRBJ2-3; D gene ambiguous. Trimming stripped 0 bases from V and 1 base from J, with 6 bases between. The germline V gene encodes CDR1 SGDLS and CDR2 YYNGEE. The CDR3 loop spans 14 amino acids. The DNA of the CDR3 is TGTGCCAGCAGCGTAGGGTCTGGCACAGATACGCAGTATTTT. This sequence encodes CASSVGSGTDTQYF.

The chain employs TRBV4-1 and TRBJ1-5, with no clear D. V was pared by 0 bases and J by 5 bases, with 11 bases between. Germline V CDR1 and CDR2: MGHRA, YSYEKL. The CDR3 length is 15 residues. The CDR3 spells CASSQDLGEDQPQHF. In nucleotides, the CDR3 is TGCGCCAGCAGCCAAGATCTCGGGGAGGATCAGCCCCAGCATTTT.

This clonotype came up many times. The chain carries TRBV5-1 and TRBJ2-7, with TRBD1 matching over 7 bases. Germline CDR1 and CDR2: SGHRS and YFSETQ. The CDR3 contains 13 residues. V shed 4 bases, J shed 3 bases, and the junction held 4 bases outside the gene matches. Written as DNA, the CDR3 is TGCGCCAGCAGCGGGGGACAGTACTACGAGCAGTACTTC. Its protein product is CASSGGQYYEQYF.

The rearrangement uses TRBV27 and TRBJ2-3; D gene ambiguous. Germline V gene sequence: CDR1 MNHEY, CDR2 SMNVEV (reference sequence). The ends were cut back, 5 bases at V and 2 bases at J, with 14 bases in the middle. The CDR3 spans 15 residues. The chain's CDR3 is CASSPTSSPTDTQYF. The CDR3 DNA sequence: TGTGCCAGCAGTCCCACCAGCTCACCCACAGATACGCAGTATTTT.

This clonotype has just a few counts. V usage is TRBV7-8 and J usage is TRBJ1-1, with 9 bases identical to TRBD1. Per germline, CDR1 SGHVS and CDR2 FQNEAQ. The trim removed 6 bases at V and 1 base at J, leaving 3 bases unmatched. This CDR3 has 14 residues. The CDR3 DNA reads TGTGCCAGCAGGCTACAGGGGGCGAACACTGAAGCTTTCTTT. This encodes CASRLQGANTEAFF. Supplemented by reference TRBV7-8 and TRBJ1-1, the full variable domain reads GAGVSQSPRYKVAKRGQDVALRCDPISGHVSLFWYQQALGQGPEFLTYFQNEAQLDKSGLPSDRFFAERPEGSVSTLKIQRTQQEDSAVYLCASRLQGANTEAFFGQGTRLTVV.

There are a few counts of this clonotype. V is TRBV25-1 and J is TRBJ2-5; the D is unclear. Deletions cut 1 base from V and 2 bases from J, with 8 bases between. The CDR3 loop spans 14 amino acids. CDR1 is MGHDK and CDR2 is SYGVNS in the germline V gene. The CDR3 DNA reads as TGTGCCAGCAGTGAATGGGCGCAGCAAGAGACCCAGTACTTC. It specifies CASSEWAQQETQYF.

In this sample, this clonotype turned up a few times. V is TRBV3-1 and J is TRBJ2-3; 8 nucleotides line up with TRBD1. Trimming took 0 bases from V and 6 from J; bases not matched to a gene: 5. This CDR3 comprises 15 residues. Germline values: CDR1 LGHDT, CDR2 YNNKEL (reference sequence). DNA for the CDR3: TGTGCCAGCAGCCAAGATTTCAGGGGGCGGGATACGCAGTATTTT. Residues: CASSQDFRGRDTQYF.

This clonotype has ten or more counts. The chain carries TRBV5-1 and TRBJ2-5; tentatively, D is TRBD2 (5 bases). The CDR3 has 12 amino acids. Between the trimmed V and J ends, which lost 5 bases and 5 bases, there was a span of 10 bases. Germline V gene lookup returns CDR1 SGHRS and CDR2 YFSETQ. The CDR3 nucleotides read TGCGCCAGCAGTCGGGATGGCGAGACCCAGTACTTC. This sequence encodes CASSRDGETQYF.